Listed below are T cell receptor beta chains from one sample, sequenced in a study of CD8+CD57+ T cells in acquired aplastic anemia. TCRdb analysed the reads with MiXCR anew, one entry per CDR3 protein. The sample includes fewer than 200,000 distinct CDR3 sequences, 50% to 75% of them seen just once. The sequencing sample was made of sorted CD4+, CD8+, or CD8+CD57+ T cells (not recorded which) from PBMCs. The source is a human donor in good health. CDR3s include the opening cysteine and the closing phenylalanine or tryptophan. A D gene is named only where the DNA matches it firmly. Rows may omit the clone size; those that give it use once, few, many or a size class.

size	J	D	V	DNA	CDR3
-	TRBJ2-1	TRBD2	TRBV19	TGTGCCAGTAGCCGCTCTAGCGGGGCCCTCCTCTACAATGAGCAGTTCTTC	CASSRSSGALLYNEQFF
-	TRBJ1-2	-	TRBV14	TGTGCCAGCAGCCAAGTTCAGGGCGAAGCTAACTATGGCTACACCTTC	CASSQVQGEANYGYTF
many	TRBJ1-5	-	TRBV12-3/TRBV12-4	TGTGCCAGCAGTGACCAATATAGCAATCAGCCCCAGCATTTT	CASSDQYSNQPQHF
many	TRBJ1-1	-	TRBV9	TGTGCCAGCAGCGCCCACCCGGGGACTGACGGGAGAGAAGCTTTCTTT	CASSAHPGTDGREAFF
-	TRBJ2-2	TRBD1	TRBV19	TGTGCCAGTAGTATAGACAGGGGGCGCATCAGCGAGCTGTTTTTT	CASSIDRGRISELFF
-	TRBJ1-2	-	TRBV19	TGTGCCAGTAGTATGTCAGGACGGAAATTCTATGGCTACACCTTC	CASSMSGRKFYGYTF
few	TRBJ2-1	TRBD2	TRBV10-3	TGTGCCATCCGAATAGGACTAGCGTACTACAATGAGCAGTTCTTC	CAIRIGLAYYNEQFF
-	TRBJ1-5	-	TRBV19	TGTGCCAGTAGTATTGTCAGAACAACAGTTCGAGATCAGCCCCAGCATTTT	CASSIVRTTVRDQPQHF
few	TRBJ2-7	-	TRBV20-1	TGCAGTGCTAGAAGGGAACCCTTGGACGAGCAGTACTTC	CSARREPLDEQYF
-	TRBJ1-3	-	TRBV29-1	TGCAGCGTTACAGGGAGTGGAAACACCATATATTTT	CSVTGSGNTIYF
-	TRBJ2-2	-	TRBV24-1	TGTGCCATCAGTGATCTGAGGGACGGAGGGGCCGGGGAGCTGTTTTTT	CAISDLRDGGAGELFF
-	TRBJ1-4	-	TRBV7-9	TGTGCCAGCAGCTTAGGGAGTGGGATGCGCGAAAAACTGTTTTTT	CASSLGSGMREKLFF
once	TRBJ1-1	-	TRBV5-4	TGTGCCAGCACCAGACAGAGTTCAGAGAACACTGAAGCTTTCTTT	CASTRQSSENTEAFF
many	TRBJ2-5	-	TRBV12-3/TRBV12-4	TGTGCCAGCACCGACCCCGGGCTTGAGACCCAGTACTTC	CASTDPGLETQYF
-	TRBJ2-7	-	TRBV24-1	TGTGCCACCAGTGATTTTAGGGGTCCTTTCTACGAGCAGTACTTC	CATSDFRGPFYEQYF
-	TRBJ2-7	TRBD1	TRBV7-9	TGTGCCAGCAGCCCGCGGGTATGGGGACAGGGGAGCGAGCAGTACTTC	CASSPRVWGQGSEQYF
few	TRBJ1-6	TRBD1	TRBV20-1	TGCAGTGCTAGGAGGGGACAGGGAACTTCACCCCTCCACTTT	CSARRGQGTSPLHF
few	TRBJ1-5	TRBD1	TRBV10-3	TGTGCCATCAGTGGACAGGGAGGGCAGCCCCAGCATTTT	CAISGQGGQPQHF
many	TRBJ1-2	-	TRBV29-1	TGCAGCGTTGTGGCAGGGGACTATGGCTACACCTTC	CSVVAGDYGYTF
-	TRBJ2-1	TRBD2	TRBV7-2	TGTGCCAGCAGCCCAGCGGGAGGGCCTTTTGAGCAGTTCTTC	CASSPAGGPFEQFF
-	TRBJ1-2	-	TRBV2	TGTGCCAGCACCGGGGCGTCAGACTATGGCTACACCTTC	CASTGASDYGYTF
-	TRBJ2-3	TRBD2	TRBV2	TGTGCCAGCAGTGGTATGGGACTAGCGCCAGGAGGGGGTACGCAGTATTTT	CASSGMGLAPGGGTQYF
-	TRBJ2-1	TRBD2	TRBV7-6	TGTGCTAGCTCGGGAGGTGAAGGGAATGAGCAGTTCTTC	CASSGGEGNEQFF
-	TRBJ1-3	-	TRBV20-1	TGCAGTGCTATGGACCCTTCCTCTGGAAACACCATATATTTT	CSAMDPSSGNTIYF
-	TRBJ1-1	-	TRBV7-2	TGTGACAGCAGCTTAGAGACAGTCAACACTGAAGCTTTCTTT	CDSSLETVNTEAFF
few	TRBJ2-7	-	TRBV20-1	TGCAGTGCTAGCGACGGGACTCCTTACGAGCAGTACTTC	CSASDGTPYEQYF
-	TRBJ1-1	-	TRBV29-1	TGCAGCGTTGAGGCAGGGCTGAACACTGAAGCTTTCTTT	CSVEAGLNTEAFF
-	TRBJ2-2	TRBD1	TRBV15	TGTGCCACCAGCTCCAGGACAGGGGGCACCGGGGAGCTGTTTTTT	CATSSRTGGTGELFF
few	TRBJ2-6	-	TRBV5-6	TGTGCCAGCAGCTTGGGCCGCTCTGGGGCCAACGTCCTGACTTTC	CASSLGRSGANVLTF
-	TRBJ2-7	-	TRBV6-5	TGTGCCAGCAGTTACTCGGCTAGCTCCCACGAGCAGTACTTC	CASSYSASSHEQYF
-	TRBJ2-3	-	TRBV7-9	TGTGCCAGCAGCTTAGCAGGGGCCGGAGATACGCAGTATTTT	CASSLAGAGDTQYF
few	TRBJ1-1	-	TRBV19	TGTGCCAGTACGATGCAGGGTCGGGACACTGAAGCTTTCTTT	CASTMQGRDTEAFF
many	TRBJ1-1	-	TRBV9	TGTGCCAGCAGCGTAGACGGTCGGGTGAACACTGAAGCTTTCTTT	CASSVDGRVNTEAFF
-	TRBJ2-2	-	TRBV25-1	TGTGCCAGCAGTCAGCCGGGTTCGAACACCGGGGAGCTGTTTTTT	CASSQPGSNTGELFF
-	TRBJ2-7	-	TRBV28	TGTGCCAGCAGTTTAGCCCGATACTGGAACGAGCAGTACTTC	CASSLARYWNEQYF
many	TRBJ1-2	-	TRBV24-1	TGTGCCACCAGTGATTTGCAGGGTTGGGGAAGCTATGGCTACACCTTC	CATSDLQGWGSYGYTF
-	TRBJ1-2	-	TRBV7-8	TGTGCCAGCAGCTTCTCGGAGAACTATGGCTACACCTTC	CASSFSENYGYTF
-	TRBJ2-7	TRBD1	TRBV6-5	TGTGCCAGCAGTAAAACAGGGGTTAGCTCCTACGAGCAGTACTTC	CASSKTGVSSYEQYF
many	TRBJ2-5	TRBD2	TRBV28	TGTGCCAGCAGCTGGGTACTAGCGGGAGTAGGAGAGACCCAGTACTTC	CASSWVLAGVGETQYF
few	TRBJ2-2	TRBD1	TRBV24-1	TGTGCCACCAGTGATTTACAGGGGGACACCGGGGAGCTGTTTTTT	CATSDLQGDTGELFF
-	TRBJ2-3	TRBD2	TRBV20-1	TGCAGTGCAAAACTAGCGGGAGGGGCGCATACGCAGTATTTT	CSAKLAGGAHTQYF
few	TRBJ2-1	TRBD1	TRBV19	TGTGCCAGTACCTTGACAGGGGAGAACAATGAGCAGTTCTTC	CASTLTGENNEQFF
-	TRBJ1-6	TRBD1	TRBV6-2/TRBV6-3	TGTGCCAGCAGTGAACGGTGGGACAGGGGTTATAATTCACCCCTCCACTTT	CASSERWDRGYNSPLHF
-	TRBJ2-1	-	TRBV7-9	TGCGCCAGCAGCCGAGGTAATGAGCAGTTCTTC	CASSRGNEQFF
-	TRBJ2-5	TRBD2	TRBV7-2	TGTGCCAGCAGCTTAGGACTAGCTGTAGAGACCCAGTACTTC	CASSLGLAVETQYF
many	TRBJ2-3	-	TRBV7-9	TGTGCCAGCAGCTTAGTCTCCGGCGGGCAGTATTTT	CASSLVSGGQYF